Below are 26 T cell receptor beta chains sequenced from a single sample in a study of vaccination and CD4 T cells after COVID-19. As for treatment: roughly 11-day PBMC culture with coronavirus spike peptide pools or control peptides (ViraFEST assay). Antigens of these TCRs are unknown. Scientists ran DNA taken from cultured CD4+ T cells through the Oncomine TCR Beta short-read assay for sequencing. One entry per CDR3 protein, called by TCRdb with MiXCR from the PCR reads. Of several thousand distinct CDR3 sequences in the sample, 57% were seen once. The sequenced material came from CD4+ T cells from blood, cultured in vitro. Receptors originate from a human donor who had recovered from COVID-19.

The CDR3 region is CASSTLSVGAKAFF. As DNA, the CDR3 is TGTGCCAGCAGCACGCTCAGTGTGGGCGCCAAGGCTTTCTTT. The V gene is TRBV7-9, the J gene TRBJ1-1; D is undetermined. Germline V gene data show CDR1 as SEHNR and CDR2 as FQNEAQ (reference sequence). V lost 5 bases, J lost 11 bases, and 21 bases lay in between. The CDR3 consists of 14 residues.

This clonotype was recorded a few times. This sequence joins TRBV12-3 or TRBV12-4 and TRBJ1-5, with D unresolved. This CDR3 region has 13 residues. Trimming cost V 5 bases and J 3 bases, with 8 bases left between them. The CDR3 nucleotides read TGTGCCAGCAGTGTTAGCTACAATCAGCCCCAGCATTTT. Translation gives CASSVSYNQPQHF.

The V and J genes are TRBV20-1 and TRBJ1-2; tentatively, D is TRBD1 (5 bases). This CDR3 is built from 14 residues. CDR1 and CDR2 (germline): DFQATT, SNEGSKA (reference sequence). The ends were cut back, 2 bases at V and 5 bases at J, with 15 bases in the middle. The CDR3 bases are TGCAGTGCTAGACTCCAACAGGTGGAATATGGCTACACCTTC. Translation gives CSARLQQVEYGYTF.

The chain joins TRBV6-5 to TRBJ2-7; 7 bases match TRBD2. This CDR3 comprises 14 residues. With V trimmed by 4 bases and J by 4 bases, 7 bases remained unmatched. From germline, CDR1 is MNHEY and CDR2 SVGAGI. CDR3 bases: TGTGCCAGCAGTTCGCCCCGGGAGGCGTACGAGCAGTACTTC. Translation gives CASSSPREAYEQYF.

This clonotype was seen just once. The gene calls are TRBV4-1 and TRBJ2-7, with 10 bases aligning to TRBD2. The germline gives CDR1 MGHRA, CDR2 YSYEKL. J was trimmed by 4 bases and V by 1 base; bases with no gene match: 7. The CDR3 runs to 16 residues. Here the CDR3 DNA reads TGCGCCAGCAGCCAAGGCCCTAGCGGGAGTAGTTACGAGCAGTACTTC. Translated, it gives CASSQGPSGSSYEQYF.

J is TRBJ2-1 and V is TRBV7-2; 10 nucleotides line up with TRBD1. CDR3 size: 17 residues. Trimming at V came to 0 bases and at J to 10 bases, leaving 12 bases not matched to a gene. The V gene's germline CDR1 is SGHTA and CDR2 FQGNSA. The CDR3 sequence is CASSLAGTGVSNREQFF. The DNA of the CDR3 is TGTGCCAGCAGCTTAGCCGGGACAGGGGTGAGCAATCGGGAGCAGTTCTTC.

CDR3 protein: CASRSRLAGSYNEQFF. The CDR3 DNA follows: TGTGCCAGCAGGTCTCGACTAGCGGGGTCGTACAATGAGCAGTTCTTC. The V call is TRBV27, the J call TRBJ2-1, with 11 bases identical to TRBD2. Germline-derived CDR1 and CDR2 are MNHEY and SMNVEV (reference sequence). V gave up 6 bases and J gave up 4 bases; unmatched junction bases: 8. The CDR3 consists of 16 residues.

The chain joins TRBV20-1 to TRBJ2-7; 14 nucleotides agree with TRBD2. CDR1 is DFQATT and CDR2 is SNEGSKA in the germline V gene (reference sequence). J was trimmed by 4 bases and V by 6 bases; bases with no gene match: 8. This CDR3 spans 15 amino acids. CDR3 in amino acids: CSALRTSGRLYEQYF. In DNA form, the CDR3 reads TGCAGTGCGTTGAGGACTAGCGGGAGGTTATACGAGCAGTACTTC.

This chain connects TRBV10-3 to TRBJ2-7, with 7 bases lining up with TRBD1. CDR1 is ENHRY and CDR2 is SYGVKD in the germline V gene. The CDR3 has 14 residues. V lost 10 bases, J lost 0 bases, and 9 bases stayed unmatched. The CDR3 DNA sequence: TGTGCCAGCAGACGGGACAGTTCCTCCTACGAGCAGTACTTC. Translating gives CASRRDSSSYEQYF.

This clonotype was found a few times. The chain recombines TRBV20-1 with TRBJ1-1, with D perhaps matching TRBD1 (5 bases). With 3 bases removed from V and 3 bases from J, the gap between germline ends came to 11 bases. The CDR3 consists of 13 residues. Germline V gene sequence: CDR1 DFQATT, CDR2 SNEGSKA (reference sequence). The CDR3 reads CSASLGVDTEAFF. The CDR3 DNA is TGCAGTGCTAGTCTAGGGGTCGACACTGAAGCTTTCTTT.

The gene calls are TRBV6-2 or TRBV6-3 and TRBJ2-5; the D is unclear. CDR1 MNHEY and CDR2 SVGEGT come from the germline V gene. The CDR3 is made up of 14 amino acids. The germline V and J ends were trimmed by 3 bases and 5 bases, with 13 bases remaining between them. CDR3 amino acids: CASSYGSPLETQYF. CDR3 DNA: TGTGCCAGCAGTTATGGTTCCCCTCTGGAGACCCAGTACTTC.

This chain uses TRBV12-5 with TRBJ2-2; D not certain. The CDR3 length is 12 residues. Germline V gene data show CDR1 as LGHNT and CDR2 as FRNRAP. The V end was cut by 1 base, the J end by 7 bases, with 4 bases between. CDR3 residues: CASGLGFGELFF. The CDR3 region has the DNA TGTGCTAGTGGTTTGGGTTTCGGGGAGCTGTTTTTT. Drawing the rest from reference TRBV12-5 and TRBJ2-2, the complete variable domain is DARVTQTPRHKVTEMGQEVTMRCQPILGHNTVFWYRQTMMQGLELLAYFRNRAPLDDSGMPKDRFSAEMPDATLATLKIQPSEPRDSAVYFCASGLGFGELFFGEGSRLTVL.

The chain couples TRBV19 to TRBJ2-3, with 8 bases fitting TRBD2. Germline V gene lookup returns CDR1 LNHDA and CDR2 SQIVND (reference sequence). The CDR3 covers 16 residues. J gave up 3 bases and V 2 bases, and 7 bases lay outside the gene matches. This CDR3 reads CASSIRSGSGTDTQYF. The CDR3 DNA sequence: TGTGCCAGTAGTATACGGAGCGGGAGTGGGACAGATACGCAGTATTTT.

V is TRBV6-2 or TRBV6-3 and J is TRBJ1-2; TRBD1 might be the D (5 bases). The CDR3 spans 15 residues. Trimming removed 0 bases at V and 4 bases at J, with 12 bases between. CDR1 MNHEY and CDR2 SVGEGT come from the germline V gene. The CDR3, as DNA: TGTGCCAGCAGTTACTCCGGGACGGAGTCCTATGGCTACACCTTC. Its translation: CASSYSGTESYGYTF.

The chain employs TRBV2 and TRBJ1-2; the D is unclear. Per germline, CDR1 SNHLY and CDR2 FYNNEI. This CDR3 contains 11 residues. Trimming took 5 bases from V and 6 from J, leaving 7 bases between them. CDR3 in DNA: TGTGCCAGCAGTTTGCGGGATGGCTACACCTTC. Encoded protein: CASSLRDGYTF.

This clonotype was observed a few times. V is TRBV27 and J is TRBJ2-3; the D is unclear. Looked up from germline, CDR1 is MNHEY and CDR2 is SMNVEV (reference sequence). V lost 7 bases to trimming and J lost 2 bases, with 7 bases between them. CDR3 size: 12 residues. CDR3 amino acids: CASTGFTDTQYF. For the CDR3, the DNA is TGTGCCAGCACGGGCTTCACAGATACGCAGTATTTT.

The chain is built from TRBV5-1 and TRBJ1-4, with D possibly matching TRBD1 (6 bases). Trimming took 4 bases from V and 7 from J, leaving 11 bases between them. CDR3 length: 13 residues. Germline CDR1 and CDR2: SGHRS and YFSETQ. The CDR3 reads CASSLTGSEKLFF. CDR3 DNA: TGCGCCAGCAGCCTGACAGGTTCTGAAAAACTGTTTTTT.

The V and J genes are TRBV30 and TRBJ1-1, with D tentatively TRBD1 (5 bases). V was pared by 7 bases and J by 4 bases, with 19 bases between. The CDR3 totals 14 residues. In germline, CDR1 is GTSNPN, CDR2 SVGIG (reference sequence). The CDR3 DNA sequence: TGTGCCTACCACGGGACCGATTTCCGCACTGAAGCTTTCTTT. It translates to CAYHGTDFRTEAFF.

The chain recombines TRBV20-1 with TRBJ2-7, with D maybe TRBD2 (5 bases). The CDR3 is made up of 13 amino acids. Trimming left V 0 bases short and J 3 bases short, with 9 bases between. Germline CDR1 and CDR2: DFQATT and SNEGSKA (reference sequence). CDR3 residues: CSAREGAGYEQYF. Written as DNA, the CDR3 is TGCAGTGCTAGAGAAGGCGCGGGCTACGAGCAGTACTTC.

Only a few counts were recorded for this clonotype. The CDR3 protein is CASSFRGEGSYEQYF. CDR3 in DNA: TGTGCCAGTAGTTTCCGGGGGGAGGGCTCCTACGAGCAGTACTTC. The gene calls are TRBV19 and TRBJ2-7; TRBD2 agrees at 7 bases. This CDR3 spans 15 amino acids. Germline-derived CDR1 and CDR2 are LNHDA and SQIVND (reference sequence). Trimming took 5 bases from V and 0 from J; bases not matched to a gene: 7.

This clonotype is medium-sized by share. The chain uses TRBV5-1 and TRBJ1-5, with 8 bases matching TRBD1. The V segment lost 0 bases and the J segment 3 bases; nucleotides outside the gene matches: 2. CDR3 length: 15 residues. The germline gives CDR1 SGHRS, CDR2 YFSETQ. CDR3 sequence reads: CASSLAGGNNQPQHF. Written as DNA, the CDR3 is TGCGCCAGCAGCTTGGCAGGGGGCAACAATCAGCCCCAGCATTTT.

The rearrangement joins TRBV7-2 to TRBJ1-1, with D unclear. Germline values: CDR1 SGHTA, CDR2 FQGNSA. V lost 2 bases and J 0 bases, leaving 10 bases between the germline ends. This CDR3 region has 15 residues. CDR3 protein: CASSLRANMNTEAFF. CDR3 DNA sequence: TGTGCCAGCAGCTTACGGGCTAACATGAACACTGAAGCTTTCTTT.

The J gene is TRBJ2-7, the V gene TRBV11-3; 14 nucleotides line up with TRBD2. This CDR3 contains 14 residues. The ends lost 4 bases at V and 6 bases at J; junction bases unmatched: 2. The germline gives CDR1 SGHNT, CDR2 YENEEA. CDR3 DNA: TGTGCCAGCAGCTCCGGACTAGCGGGAGGCGAGCAGTACTTC. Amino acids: CASSSGLAGGEQYF.

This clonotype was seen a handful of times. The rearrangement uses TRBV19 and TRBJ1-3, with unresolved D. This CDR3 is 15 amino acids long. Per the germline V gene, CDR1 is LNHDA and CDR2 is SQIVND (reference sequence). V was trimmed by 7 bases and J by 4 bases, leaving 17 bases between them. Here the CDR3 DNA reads TGTGCCAGTACCGACCGGGGTTCGTCAGGAAACACCATATATTTT. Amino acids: CASTDRGSSGNTIYF.

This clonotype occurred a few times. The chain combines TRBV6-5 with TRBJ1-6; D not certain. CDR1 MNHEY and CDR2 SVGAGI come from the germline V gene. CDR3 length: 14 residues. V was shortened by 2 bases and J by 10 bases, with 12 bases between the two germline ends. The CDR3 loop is CASSYNPLTSPLHF. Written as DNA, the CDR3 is TGTGCCAGCAGTTACAATCCTTTAACCTCACCCCTCCACTTT.

The CDR3 region has the DNA TGTGCCAGCAGCCCGGGACAGGGAGGGGATACGCAGTATTTT. Translated: CASSPGQGGDTQYF. This chain links TRBV12-3 or TRBV12-4 with TRBJ2-3, with 9 positions matching TRBD1. With V trimmed by 6 bases and J by 6 bases, 7 bases remained unmatched. This CDR3 is built from 14 residues.